This TCR beta chain comes out of a study of T cell repertoires in cytomegalovirus infection. Across the study: It was the public TCR beta signatures that indicated both CMV infection and matching HLA type.

TCRdb reprocessed the reads with MiXCR, giving one entry per CDR3 protein. The table has roughly 300,000 distinct CDR3 sequences, 8% to 9.5% seen once. Notes on the study in general: Dominant in the ex vivo response were TCR beta clonotypes restricted by HLA-C and specific for CMV. Summed frequency of shared TCR beta families picked out CMV carriers who also had the relevant HLA.

With respect to this clonotype: What it recognizes is unknown.

The V end was cut by 3 bases, the J end by 0 bases, with 9 bases between. The CDR3 has 14 amino acids. The germline V gene has CDR1 SGHTA and CDR2 FQGNSA. The genes are TRBV7-2 and TRBJ2-7; possible D gene TRBD2, 6 bases. The source of this sequence is a human donor in good health (CMV status not recorded). Some clones in this sample may be carry-over from other donors' samples. Sequencing used PBMCs. This chain's CDR3 is CASSFGGDSYEQYF. CDR3 in DNA: TGTGCCAGCAGCTTCGGAGGGGACTCCTACGAGCAGTACTTC.